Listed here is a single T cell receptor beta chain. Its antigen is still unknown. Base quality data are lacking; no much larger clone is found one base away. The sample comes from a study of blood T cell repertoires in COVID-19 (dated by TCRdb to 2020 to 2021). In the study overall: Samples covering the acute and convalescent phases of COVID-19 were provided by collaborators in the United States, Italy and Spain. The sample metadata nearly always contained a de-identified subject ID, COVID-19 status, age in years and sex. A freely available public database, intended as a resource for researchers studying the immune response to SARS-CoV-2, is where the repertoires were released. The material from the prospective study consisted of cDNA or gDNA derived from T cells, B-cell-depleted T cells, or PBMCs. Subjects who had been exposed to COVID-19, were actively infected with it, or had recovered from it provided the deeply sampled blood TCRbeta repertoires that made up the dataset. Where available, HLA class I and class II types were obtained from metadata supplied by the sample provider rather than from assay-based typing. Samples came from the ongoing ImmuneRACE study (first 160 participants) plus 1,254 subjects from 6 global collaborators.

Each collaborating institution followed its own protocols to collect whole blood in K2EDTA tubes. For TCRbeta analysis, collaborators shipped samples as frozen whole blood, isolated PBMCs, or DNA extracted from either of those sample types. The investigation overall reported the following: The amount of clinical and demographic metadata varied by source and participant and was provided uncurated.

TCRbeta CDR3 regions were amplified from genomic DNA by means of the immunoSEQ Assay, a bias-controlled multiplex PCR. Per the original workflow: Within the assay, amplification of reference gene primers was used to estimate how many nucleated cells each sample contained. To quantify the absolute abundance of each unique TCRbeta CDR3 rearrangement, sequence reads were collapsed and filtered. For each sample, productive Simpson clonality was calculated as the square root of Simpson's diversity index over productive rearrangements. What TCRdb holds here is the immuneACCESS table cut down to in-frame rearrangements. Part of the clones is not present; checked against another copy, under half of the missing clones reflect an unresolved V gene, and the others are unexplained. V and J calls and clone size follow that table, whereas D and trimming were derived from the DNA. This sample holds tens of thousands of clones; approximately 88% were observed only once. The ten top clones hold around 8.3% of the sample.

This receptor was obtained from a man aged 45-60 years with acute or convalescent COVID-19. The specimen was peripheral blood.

The sequenced DNA is TGTGCCAGCCGGCAGATGGGTTTTGCGGGAAATGGCTACACCTTC. This translates into CASRQMGFAGNGYTF. The chain employs TRBV6-5 and TRBJ1-2; there is no confident call for the D gene. From the germline V gene, CDR1 is MNHEY and CDR2 is SVGAGI. V loses 8 bases of germline sequence and J loses 6 bases, and the interval between the two ends is 22 bases. The CDR3 starts with the cysteine, ends with the phenylalanine, and has 15 residues. Just CDR3 DNA is preserved here, 45 bases in frame from base 1.